This TCR beta chain stems from a study of blood T cells in healthy people across ages. Worth noting for this clonotype: The target antigen is unknown.

J lost 11 bases, V lost 5 bases, and 22 bases had no gene match. Germline CDR1 is MNHEY and CDR2 is SMNVEV (reference sequence). The CDR3 runs to 18 residues. Study-level points and caveats: With age, beta diversity per million T cells declined roughly linearly, significantly by 35 to 40.

Using a J-beta primer mix together with a sample-barcoded 5' primer, a second PCR was run for about 6 to 11 cycles. Via MiXCR, TCRdb re-called the 5' RACE reads, giving one row per CDR3 protein. The sample yields over 500,000 distinct CDR3 sequences, roughly half seen once. Material: blood. The sequence derives from a woman aged 80 or older in good health. The gene calls are TRBV27 and TRBJ2-5; 11 bases are shared with TRBD2. DNA for the CDR3: TGTGCCAGCAGTACCTTGATCCAACTAGCGGGAGAAGGGAATGAGCAGTACTTC. Protein product: CASSTLIQLAGEGNEQYF.